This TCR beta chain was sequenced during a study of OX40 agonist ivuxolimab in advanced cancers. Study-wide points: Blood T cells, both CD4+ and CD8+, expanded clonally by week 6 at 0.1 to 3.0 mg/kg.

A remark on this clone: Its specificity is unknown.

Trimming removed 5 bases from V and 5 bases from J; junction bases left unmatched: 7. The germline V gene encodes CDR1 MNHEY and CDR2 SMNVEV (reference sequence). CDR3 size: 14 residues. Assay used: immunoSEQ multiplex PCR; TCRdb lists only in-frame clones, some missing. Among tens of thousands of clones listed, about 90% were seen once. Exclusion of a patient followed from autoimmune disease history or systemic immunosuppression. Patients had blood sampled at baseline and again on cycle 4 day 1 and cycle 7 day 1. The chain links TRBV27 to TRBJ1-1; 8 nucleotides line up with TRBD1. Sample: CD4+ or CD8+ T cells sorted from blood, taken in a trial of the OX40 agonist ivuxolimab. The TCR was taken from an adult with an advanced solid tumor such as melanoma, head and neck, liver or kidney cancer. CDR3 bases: TGTGCCAGCAGTGTGACACAGGGGGGAACTGAAGCTTTCTTT. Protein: CASSVTQGGTEAFF.